This TCR beta chain was captured in a study of cytomegalovirus exposure and HLA in healthy donors. Study-wide findings and caveats: Altogether, 164 TCR beta chains were recorded as cytomegalovirus-associated. Reports described diagnosis of cytomegalovirus status by the classifier as highly specific and sensitive.

This clone occurred once. The antigen is not known. The donors were part of the validation cohort, which consisted of over a hundred subjects and was separate from the first cohort of 600 to 850 subjects. The data were produced by immunoSEQ multiplex PCR, yet TCRdb's version contains in-frame clones alone and is incomplete. In the table there are 150,000 to 200,000 clones, about 81% of which are singletons. V lost 0 bases to trimming and J lost 4 bases, with 18 bases between them. Germline lookup yields CDR1 GTSNPN and CDR2 SVGIG (reference sequence). There are 16 residues in the CDR3. Sequenced sample: PBMCs. This TCR derives from a woman in her twenties or thirties in good health and CMV-seronegative. This chain connects TRBV30 to TRBJ1-2; maybe TRBD1 (6 bases). The CDR3 DNA follows: TGTGCCTGGAGTGTAGGTCGGCCGGGACACGGCTATGGCTACACCTTC. Amino acid sequence: CAWSVGRPGHGYGYTF.